This T cell receptor (beta chain) came from a study of cytomegalovirus exposure and HLA in healthy donors. The CDR3 is made up of 13 amino acids. Per germline, CDR1 SNHLY and CDR2 FYNNEI. V was cut by 8 bases and J by 4 bases, with 13 bases left in between. PCR involved 60 Vbeta and 13 Jbeta primers. The table came from immunoSEQ multiplex PCR; TCRdb's copy has only in-frame clones and leaves some out. Of approximately 190,000 clones in the sample, over 70% were seen once. The specimen sequenced was PBMCs. This chain uses TRBV2 with TRBJ2-3; perhaps TRBD1 as D (6 bases). This TCR was recovered from a man aged 45-65 years in good health and CMV-seronegative. CDR3 sequence (DNA): TGTGCCAGCCTGAGGGGGACCCCAGATACGCAGTATTTT. Its protein product is CASLRGTPDTQYF.